This T cell receptor beta chain appears in the sequencing data of a study of chemoradiotherapy in HPV16-positive cancers. The CDR3 spans 15 residues. The germline V gene has CDR1 SGDLS and CDR2 YYNGEE. Deletions cut 2 bases from V and 0 bases from J, with 10 bases between. Produced via immunoSEQ multiplex PCR; TCRdb's table is partial and in-frame only. Seen here are 45,000 to 60,000 clones, more than 90% observed once, and the top ten hold around 3.3%. The V call is TRBV9, the J call TRBJ2-3; D is possibly TRBD2 (5 bases). The receptor comes from a human donor with HPV-associated anogenital cancer. The sequenced sample was blood, obtained from a patient who underwent chemoradiotherapy. Here the CDR3 DNA reads TGTGCCAGCAGCGTCGGGATATCTAGCACAGATACGCAGTATTTT. Residues: CASSVGISSTDTQYF.